Listed below are T cell receptor beta chains from one sample, sequenced in a study of breast tumors, draining lymph nodes, adjacent tissues. TCRdb reprocessed the multiplex PCR reads via MiXCR and lists one record per CDR3 protein. Of some 150,000 distinct CDR3 sequences listed, around 20% are singletons. The sequenced material came from axillary lymph node tissue. The receptor set was obtained from a female donor with breast cancer. Some clones in this sample may be carry-over from other donors' samples. Each CDR3 is given with its conserved first and last residue. A D gene is named only where the DNA matches it firmly. Clone size is shown for a subset of rows, as once, few, many or a class of expanded clone.

abundance	d_gene	v_gene	j_gene	CDR3nt	CDR3aa
many	.	TRBV7-2	TRBJ2-5	TGTGCCAGCAGCTTACCGTTGCGGCCCAGCCAAGAGACCCAGTACTTC	CASSLPLRPSQETQYF
many	.	TRBV5-1	TRBJ2-2	TGCGCCAGCAGCTTCTGGGAGAAGAACACCGGGGAGCTGTTTTTT	CASSFWEKNTGELFF
few	.	TRBV6-1	TRBJ1-3	TGTGCCAGCAGTGAACGACGGGCTTCTGGAAACACCATATATTTT	CASSERRASGNTIYF
.	TRBD1	TRBV3-1	TRBJ2-5	TGTGCCAGCAGCCCGTACAGGGGTGAGACCCAGTACTTC	CASSPYRGETQYF
many	.	TRBV19	TRBJ2-2	TGTGCCAGTAGTTTGTGGGGGACCGGGGAGCTGTTTTTT	CASSLWGTGELFF
many	.	TRBV12-3/TRBV12-4	TRBJ2-3	TGTGCCAGCAGTTTAGTTGGGGCCACAGATACGCAGTATTTT	CASSLVGATDTQYF
many	.	TRBV7-9	TRBJ1-6	TGTGCCAGCAGCTTAGAGGCGAGTTTAGGCACTTCACCCCTCCACTTT	CASSLEASLGTSPLHF
.	.	TRBV6-1	TRBJ2-4	TGTGCCAGCAGTGAAATGCGGAGCCTAGCCAAAAACATTCAGTACTTC	CASSEMRSLAKNIQYF
many	TRBD2	TRBV14	TRBJ2-1	TGTGCCAGCAGCCAAGGAGCGGGAGGGCCAGGCGATGAGCAGTTCTTC	CASSQGAGGPGDEQFF
many	TRBD1	TRBV20-1	TRBJ2-1	TGCAGTGCTACCCGGACAGGGGATGGTCATGAGCAGTTCTTC	CSATRTGDGHEQFF
many	TRBD2	TRBV19	TRBJ2-1	TGTGCCAGGTATAGCGGGAGGGCCTACAATGAGCAGTTCTTC	CARYSGRAYNEQFF
many	TRBD2	TRBV7-3	TRBJ2-3	TGTGCCCGAGATCGACTAGCGGGGACCTCCACAGATACGCAGTATTTT	CARDRLAGTSTDTQYF
.	.	TRBV11-3	TRBJ2-1	TGTGCCAGCAGCTTAGATCAGGGCCCCTACAATGAGCAGTTCTTC	CASSLDQGPYNEQFF
many	TRBD2	TRBV2	TRBJ2-1	TGTGCCACCAAACTAGGGCGGGAGGGCTACAATGAGCAGTTCTTC	CATKLGREGYNEQFF
few	TRBD2	TRBV4-3	TRBJ2-2	TGCGCCAGCAGCCAAGTGGGGGGGTCCGGGGAGCTGTTTTTT	CASSQVGGSGELFF
.	TRBD2	TRBV20-1	TRBJ2-7	TGCAGTGTCAGAGGACTAGCGGGTCGAAGCTCCTACGAGCAGTACTTC	CSVRGLAGRSSYEQYF
many	TRBD2	TRBV6-1	TRBJ2-3	TGTGCCAGCAGTGCGCTGACTAGCGGCTATTCCACAGATACGCAGTATTTT	CASSALTSGYSTDTQYF
.	.	TRBV30	TRBJ2-1	TGTGCCTGGAGTGTACTCAGGGGGCGCGATCGGGAGGAGGGTAATGAGCAGTTCTTC	CAWSVLRGRDREEGNEQFF
many	.	TRBV6-2/TRBV6-3	TRBJ1-2	TGTGCCAGCAGTTACAGGCGGGGTAACTATGGCTACACCTTC	CASSYRRGNYGYTF
.	TRBD1	TRBV28	TRBJ1-4	TGTGCCAGCAGCTTAACAACAGGGGGCACAACTAATGAAAAACTGTTTTTT	CASSLTTGGTTNEKLFF
many	TRBD2	TRBV11-3	TRBJ2-3	TGTGCCAGCAGCCTCAGACTAGCGGGGAGCACAGATACGCAGTATTTT	CASSLRLAGSTDTQYF
.	TRBD2	TRBV28	TRBJ2-3	TGTGCCAGCAGTTTTTGGGGGGGTTATAGCACAGATACGCAGTATTTT	CASSFWGGYSTDTQYF
many	.	TRBV20-1	TRBJ2-7	TGCAGTGCTAGGAAAGAGGCGGGCCTTCCCTACGAGCAGTACTTC	CSARKEAGLPYEQYF
.	.	TRBV5-4	TRBJ2-1	TGTGCCAGCAGTCCGGGGTACGGTGAGCAGTTCTTC	CASSPGYGEQFF
many	.	TRBV4-1	TRBJ2-7	TGCGCCAGCAGCCAACCGGGGGACAGTTACGAGCAGTACTTC	CASSQPGDSYEQYF
many	.	TRBV6-1	TRBJ1-5	TGTGCCAGCACCACGGACCGATCCAATCAGCCCCAGCATTTT	CASTTDRSNQPQHF
.	TRBD2	TRBV19	TRBJ2-2	TGTGCCAATAGTATCTCCCTCGGGAGGGGGTCTGGGAGTACGCCTATCGGGGAGCTGTTTTTT	CANSISLGRGSGSTPIGELFF
.	.	TRBV6-2/TRBV6-3	TRBJ2-3	TGTGCCAGCAGAACACCGACGACAGGTTCAATCGATACGCAGTATTTT	CASRTPTTGSIDTQYF
many	TRBD1	TRBV30	TRBJ1-2	TGTGCCTGGAGGGAATCCGGGACAGGGAACGGCTACACCTTC	CAWRESGTGNGYTF